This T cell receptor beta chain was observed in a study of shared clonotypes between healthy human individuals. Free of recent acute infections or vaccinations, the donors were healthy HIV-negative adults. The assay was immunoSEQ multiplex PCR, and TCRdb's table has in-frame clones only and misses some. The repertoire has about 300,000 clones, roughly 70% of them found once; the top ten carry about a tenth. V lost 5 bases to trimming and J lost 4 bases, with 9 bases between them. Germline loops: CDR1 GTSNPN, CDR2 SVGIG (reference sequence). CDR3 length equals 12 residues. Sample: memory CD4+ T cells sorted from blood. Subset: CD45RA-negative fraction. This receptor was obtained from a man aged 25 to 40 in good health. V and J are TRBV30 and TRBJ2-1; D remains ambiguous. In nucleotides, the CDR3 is TGTGCCTGGGGACGCCGGTACAATGAGCAGTTCTTC. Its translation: CAWGRRYNEQFF.